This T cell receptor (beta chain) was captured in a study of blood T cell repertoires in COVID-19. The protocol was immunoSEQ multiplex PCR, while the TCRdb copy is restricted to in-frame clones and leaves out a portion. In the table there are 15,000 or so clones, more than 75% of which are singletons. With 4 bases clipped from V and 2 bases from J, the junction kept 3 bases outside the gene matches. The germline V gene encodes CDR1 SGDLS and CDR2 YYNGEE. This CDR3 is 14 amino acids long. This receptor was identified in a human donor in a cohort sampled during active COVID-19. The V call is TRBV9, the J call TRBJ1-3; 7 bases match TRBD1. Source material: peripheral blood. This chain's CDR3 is CASSPRGPGNTIYF. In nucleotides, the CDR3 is TGTGCCAGCAGCCCTAGGGGGCCTGGAAACACCATATATTTT.